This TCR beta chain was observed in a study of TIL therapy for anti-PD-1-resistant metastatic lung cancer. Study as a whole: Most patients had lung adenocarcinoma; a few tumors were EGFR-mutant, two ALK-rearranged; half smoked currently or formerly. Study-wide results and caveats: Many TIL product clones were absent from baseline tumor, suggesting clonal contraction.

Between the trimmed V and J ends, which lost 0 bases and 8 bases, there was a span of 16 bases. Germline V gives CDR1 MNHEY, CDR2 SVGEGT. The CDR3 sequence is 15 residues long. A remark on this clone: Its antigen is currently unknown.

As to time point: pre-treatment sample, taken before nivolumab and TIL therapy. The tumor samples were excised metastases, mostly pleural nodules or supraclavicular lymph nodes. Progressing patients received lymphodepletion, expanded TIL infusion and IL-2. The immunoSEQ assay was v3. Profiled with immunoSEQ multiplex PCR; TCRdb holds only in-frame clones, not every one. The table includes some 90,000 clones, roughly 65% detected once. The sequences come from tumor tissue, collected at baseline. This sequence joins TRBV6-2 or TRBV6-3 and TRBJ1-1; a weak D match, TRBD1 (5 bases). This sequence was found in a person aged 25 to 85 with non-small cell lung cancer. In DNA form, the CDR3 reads TGTGCCAGCAGTTACTCCATTACCGGGGCACCAGAAGCTTTCTTT. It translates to CASSYSITGAPEAFF.